Here is one T cell receptor (beta chain) with its context. The V and J ends lost 7 bases and 0 bases respectively, with 14 bases between them. The CDR3 is 15 residues long. Germline V lookup: CDR1 SNHLY, CDR2 FYNNEI. This record belongs to a study of T cell changes during pregnancy in multiple sclerosis. The protocol was immunoSEQ multiplex PCR, while the TCRdb copy is restricted to in-frame clones and leaves out a portion. The sample has about 44,000 clones; over 85% are singletons. The V gene is TRBV2, the J gene TRBJ2-3; tentatively, D is TRBD1 (5 bases). The sequence came from a female donor with multiple sclerosis, enrolled in a pregnancy study. The specimen was CD4+ T cells from peripheral blood mononuclear cells, collected in the first trimester of pregnancy. As DNA, the CDR3 is TGTGCCAGCAACAAAAGGGGTCCCAGCACAGATACGCAGTATTTT. This gives the protein CASNKRGPSTDTQYF.